This entry describes one T cell receptor (beta chain). No antigen is known for it. This record comes from a study of T cell repertoires in cytomegalovirus infection. Whole-study context: CMV infection together with matching HLA type was indicated by public TCR beta signatures. Study results and caveats: Accumulated public TCR beta family frequency recognized individuals carrying CMV together with the relevant HLA. Clonotype analysis showed dominance of the ex vivo response by HLA-C-restricted CMV-specific TCR beta clonotypes.

The CDR3 is 15 amino acids. Germline V lookup: CDR1 ENHRY, CDR2 SYGVKD. The junction had 2 bases not matched to a gene; V was cut back by 4 bases and J by 1 base. A single record per CDR3 protein comes from TCRdb applying MiXCR to the reads. This table has about 300,000 distinct CDR3 sequences, roughly a tenth appearing once. Input material: PBMCs. This clonotype was sampled from a human donor in good health (CMV status not recorded). Some clones in this sample may be carry-over from other donors' samples. This chain links TRBV10-3 with TRBJ2-1; 9 bases line up with TRBD1. This CDR3 reads CAISGGQGSYNEQFF. The CDR3 DNA reads TGTGCCATCAGTGGGGGACAGGGATCCTACAATGAGCAGTTCTTC.